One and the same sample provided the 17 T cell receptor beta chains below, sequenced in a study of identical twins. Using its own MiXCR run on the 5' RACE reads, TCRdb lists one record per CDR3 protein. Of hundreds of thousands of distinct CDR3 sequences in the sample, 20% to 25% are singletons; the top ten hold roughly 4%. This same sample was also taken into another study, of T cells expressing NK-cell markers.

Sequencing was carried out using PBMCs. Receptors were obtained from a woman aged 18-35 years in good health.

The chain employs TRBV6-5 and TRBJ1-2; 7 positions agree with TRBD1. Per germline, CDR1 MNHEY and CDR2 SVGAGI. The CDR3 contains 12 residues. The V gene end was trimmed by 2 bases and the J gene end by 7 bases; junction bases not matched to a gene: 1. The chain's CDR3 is CASSYPGGGYTF. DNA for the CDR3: TGTGCCAGCAGTTACCCAGGGGGTGGCTACACCTTC.

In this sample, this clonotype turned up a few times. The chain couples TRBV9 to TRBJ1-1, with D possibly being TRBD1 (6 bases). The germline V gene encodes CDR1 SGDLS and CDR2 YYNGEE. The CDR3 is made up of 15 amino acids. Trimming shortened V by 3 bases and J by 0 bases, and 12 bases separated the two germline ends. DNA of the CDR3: TGTGCCAGCAGCGCCAGGGGCGGTCTGAACACTGAAGCTTTCTTT. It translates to CASSARGGLNTEAFF.

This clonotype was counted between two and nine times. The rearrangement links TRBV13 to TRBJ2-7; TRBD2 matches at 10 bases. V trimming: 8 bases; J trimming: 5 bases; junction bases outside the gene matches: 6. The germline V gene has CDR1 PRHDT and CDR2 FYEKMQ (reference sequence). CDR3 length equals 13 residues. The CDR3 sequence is CASHGLADHEQYF. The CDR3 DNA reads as TGTGCCAGCCATGGACTAGCGGATCACGAGCAGTACTTC.

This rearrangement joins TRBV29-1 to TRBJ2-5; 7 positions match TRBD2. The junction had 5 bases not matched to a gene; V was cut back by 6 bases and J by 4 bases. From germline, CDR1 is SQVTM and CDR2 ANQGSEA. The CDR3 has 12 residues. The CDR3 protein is CSVAPGGETQYF. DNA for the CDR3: TGCAGCGTGGCCCCGGGGGGAGAGACCCAGTACTTC.

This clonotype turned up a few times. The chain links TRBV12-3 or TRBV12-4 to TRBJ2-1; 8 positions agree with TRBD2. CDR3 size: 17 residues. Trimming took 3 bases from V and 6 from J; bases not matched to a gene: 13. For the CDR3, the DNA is TGTGCCAGCAGTTTTCCCTTCGGGACTAGGGAGCTCAATGAGCAGTTCTTC. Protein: CASSFPFGTRELNEQFF.

CDR3 sequence (DNA): TGTGCCATCAGTGCGGGGGCATCCTACAATGAGCAGTTCTTC. Protein: CAISAGASYNEQFF. The chain combines TRBV10-3 with TRBJ2-1, with D tentatively TRBD1 or TRBD2 (6 bases each). This CDR3 region has 14 residues. V lost 4 bases and J lost 1, with 8 bases in between. Germline V gene lookup returns CDR1 ENHRY and CDR2 SYGVKD.

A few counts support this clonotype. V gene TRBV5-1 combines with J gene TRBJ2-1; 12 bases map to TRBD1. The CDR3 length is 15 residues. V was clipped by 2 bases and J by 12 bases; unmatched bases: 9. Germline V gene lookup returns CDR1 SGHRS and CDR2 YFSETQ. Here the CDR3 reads CASSFPGTGGEGQFF. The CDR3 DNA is TGCGCCAGCAGCTTCCCCGGGACAGGGGGCGAGGGGCAGTTCTTC. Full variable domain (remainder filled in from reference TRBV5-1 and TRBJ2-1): KAGVTQTPRYLIKTRGQQVTLSCSPISGHRSVSWYQQTPGQGLQFLFEYFSETQRNKGNFPGRFSGRQFSNSRSEMNVSTLELGDSALYLCASSFPGTGGEGQFFGPGTRLTVL.

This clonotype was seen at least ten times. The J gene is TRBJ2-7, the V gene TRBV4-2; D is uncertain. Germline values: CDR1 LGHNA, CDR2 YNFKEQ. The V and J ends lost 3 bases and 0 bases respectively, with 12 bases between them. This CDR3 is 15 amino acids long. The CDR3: CASSQVLAGSYEQYF. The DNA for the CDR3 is TGTGCCAGCAGCCAGGTTTTGGCAGGCTCCTACGAGCAGTACTTC.

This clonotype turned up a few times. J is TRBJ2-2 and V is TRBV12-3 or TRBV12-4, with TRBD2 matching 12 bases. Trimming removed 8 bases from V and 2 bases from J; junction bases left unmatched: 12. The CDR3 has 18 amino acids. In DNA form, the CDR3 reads TGTGCCAGCCGTCGCCTTACTAGCGGGGGGTTCAACACCGGGGAGCTGTTTTTT. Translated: CASRRLTSGGFNTGELFF.

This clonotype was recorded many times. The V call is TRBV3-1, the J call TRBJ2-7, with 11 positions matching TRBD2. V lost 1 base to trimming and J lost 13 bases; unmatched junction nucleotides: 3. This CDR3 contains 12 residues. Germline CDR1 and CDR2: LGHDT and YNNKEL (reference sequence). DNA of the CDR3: TGTGCCAGCAGCCAAGGGACTAGCGGGTTCTACTTC. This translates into CASSQGTSGFYF.

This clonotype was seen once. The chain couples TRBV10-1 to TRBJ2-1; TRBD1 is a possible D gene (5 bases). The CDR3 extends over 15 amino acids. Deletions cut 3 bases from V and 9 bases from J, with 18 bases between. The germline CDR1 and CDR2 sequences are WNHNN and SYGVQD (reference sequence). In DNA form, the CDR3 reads TGCGCCAGCAGTGATGTCAGGGTCGGTGCTGCTGAGCAGTTCTTC. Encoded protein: CASSDVRVGAAEQFF.

For the CDR3, the DNA is TGTGCCAGCAGCATTAGCGGGAGTCTCGGAGAGACCCAGTACTTC. It is translated as CASSISGSLGETQYF. The chain has TRBV5-6 and TRBJ2-5, with 9 bases that match TRBD2. Germline-derived CDR1 and CDR2 are SGHDT and YYEEEE. V shed 4 bases, J shed 4 bases, and the junction held 8 bases outside the gene matches. The CDR3 sequence is 15 residues long.

CDR3 loop: CASSLASRTNTGELFF. The CDR3 region has the DNA TGTGCCAGCAGCTTGGCGTCAAGGACGAACACCGGGGAGCTGTTTTTT. V usage is TRBV5-8 and J usage is TRBJ2-2; D gene unclear. V was trimmed by 0 bases and J by 0 bases, leaving 9 bases between them. The CDR3 totals 16 residues. Germline-derived CDR1 and CDR2 are SGHTS and YDEGEE. Combining the CDR3 with reference TRBV5-8 and TRBJ2-2 gives the whole variable domain EAGVTQSPTHLIKTRGQQATLRCSPISGHTSVYWYQQALGLGLQFLLWYDEGEERNRGNFPPRFSGRQFPNYSSELNVNALELEDSALYLCASSLASRTNTGELFFGEGSRLTVL.

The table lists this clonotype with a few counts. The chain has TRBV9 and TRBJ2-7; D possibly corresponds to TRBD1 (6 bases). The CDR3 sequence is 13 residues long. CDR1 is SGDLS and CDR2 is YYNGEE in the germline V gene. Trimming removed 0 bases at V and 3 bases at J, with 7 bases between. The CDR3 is CASSVEDSYEQYF. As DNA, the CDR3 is TGTGCCAGCAGCGTAGAGGACAGCTACGAGCAGTACTTC.

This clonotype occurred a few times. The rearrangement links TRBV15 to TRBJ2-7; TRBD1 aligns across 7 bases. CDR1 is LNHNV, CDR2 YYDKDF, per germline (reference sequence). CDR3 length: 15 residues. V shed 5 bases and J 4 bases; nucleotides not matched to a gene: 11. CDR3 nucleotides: TGTGCCACCAGCTTGTCGACAGGGCAGTGGTACGAGCAGTACTTC. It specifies CATSLSTGQWYEQYF.

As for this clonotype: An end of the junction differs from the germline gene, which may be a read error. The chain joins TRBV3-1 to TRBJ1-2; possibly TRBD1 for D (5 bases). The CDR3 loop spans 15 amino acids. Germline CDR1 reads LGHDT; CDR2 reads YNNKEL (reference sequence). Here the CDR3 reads CASTQAGGANYGYTF. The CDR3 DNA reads TGTGCCAGCACCCAAGCGGGGGGTGCTAACTATGGCTACACCTTC.

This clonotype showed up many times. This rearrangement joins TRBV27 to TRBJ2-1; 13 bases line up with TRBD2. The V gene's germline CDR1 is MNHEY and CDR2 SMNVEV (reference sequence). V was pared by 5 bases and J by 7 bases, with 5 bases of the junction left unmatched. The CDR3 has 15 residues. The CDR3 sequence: CASSPGTSGANEQFF. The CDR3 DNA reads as TGTGCCAGCAGTCCTGGGACTAGCGGGGCAAATGAGCAGTTCTTC.